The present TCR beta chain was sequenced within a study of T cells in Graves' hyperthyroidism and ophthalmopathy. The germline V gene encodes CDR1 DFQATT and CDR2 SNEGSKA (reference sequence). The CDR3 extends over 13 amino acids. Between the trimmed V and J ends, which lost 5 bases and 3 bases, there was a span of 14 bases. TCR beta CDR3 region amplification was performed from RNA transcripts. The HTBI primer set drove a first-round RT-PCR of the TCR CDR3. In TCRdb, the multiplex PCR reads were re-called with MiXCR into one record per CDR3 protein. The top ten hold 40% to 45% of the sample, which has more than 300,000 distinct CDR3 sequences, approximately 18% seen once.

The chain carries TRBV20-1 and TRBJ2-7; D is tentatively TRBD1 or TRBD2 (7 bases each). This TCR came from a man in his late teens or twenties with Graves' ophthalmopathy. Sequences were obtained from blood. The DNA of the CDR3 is TGCAGTGCTGGGGGGGACAGTAACTACGAGCAGTACTTC. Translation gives CSAGGDSNYEQYF.